Each of the 5 T cell receptor beta chains below was sequenced from the same sample in a study of blood T cell repertoires in COVID-19. Sequencing was performed with immunoSEQ multiplex PCR; in TCRdb, only in-frame clones are kept and a portion is missing. The sample shows 200,000 to 250,000 clones, approximately 86% of them seen only once. Sequenced: peripheral blood. The receptors were gathered from a woman aged 50 to 60 with COVID-19, enrolled during active disease.

The chain employs TRBV5-8 and TRBJ2-5, with D maybe TRBD1 (7 bases). Germline CDR1 and CDR2: SGHTS and YDEGEE. The V and J ends lost 7 bases and 1 base respectively, with 23 bases between them. The CDR3 has 17 amino acids. The CDR3 sequence: CASPVQRQGGFQETQYF. The CDR3 nucleotides read TGTGCCAGCCCCGTTCAGAGGCAGGGGGGCTTCCAAGAGACCCAGTACTTC.

This clone appeared a few times. The rearrangement uses TRBV4-2 and TRBJ1-2; 11 nucleotides match TRBD1. The CDR3 sequence is 14 residues long. Germline loops: CDR1 LGHNA, CDR2 YNFKEQ. V trimming: 1 base; J trimming: 7 bases; junction bases outside the gene matches: 2. The CDR3 loop reads CASSQVGTGGGYTF. For the CDR3, the DNA is TGTGCCAGCAGCCAAGTCGGGACAGGGGGTGGCTACACCTTC.

The rearrangement joins TRBV19 to TRBJ1-2, with a possible D match to TRBD1 (5 bases). The CDR3 is 15 amino acids. CDR1 and CDR2 from the germline V gene are LNHDA and SQIVND (reference sequence). The V and J ends lost 8 bases and 7 bases respectively, with 23 bases between them. CDR3 DNA sequence: TGTGCCAGTGGCGGGGCGGCGACCATCACCGGTGGCTACACCTTC. Translated, it gives CASGGAATITGGYTF.

The CDR3 DNA sequence: TGTGCCAGCAGCGGAACGACAGGGGAGACTGTATTCACCTATAATTCACCCCTCCACTTT. This encodes CASSGTTGETVFTYNSPLHF. This chain connects TRBV5-4 to TRBJ1-6; 8 bases are shared with TRBD1. Trimming cost V 4 bases and J 2 bases; bases outside gene matches: 17. The CDR3 covers 20 residues. CDR1 is SGHNT and CDR2 is YYREEE in the germline V gene (reference sequence).

On this clone: The junction departs from germline at one end; a sequencing error may be responsible. V is TRBV2 and J is TRBJ2-3, with D possibly TRBD1 on 5 matching bases. The CDR3 loop spans 14 amino acids. CDR1 is SNHLY, CDR2 FYNNEI, per germline. The CDR3 bases are TGTGCTAGCAGTGAAGCAGCGCAGGGAGATACGCAGTATTTT. This encodes CASSEAAQGDTQYF.